This TCR beta chain is drawn from a study of T cells in Graves' hyperthyroidism and ophthalmopathy. The overall study: Prior to any treatment, at the point of initial diagnosis, peripheral blood was collected.

Turning to this clonotype: The target antigen is unknown.

Amplification of TCR beta CDR3 regions was performed using RNA transcripts as template. The HTBI primer set served for first-round RT-PCR of the TCR CDR3. TCRdb used MiXCR to reprocess the multiplex PCR reads, holding one entry per CDR3 protein. The sample contains approximately 330,000 distinct CDR3 sequences, 21% of which appear only once. Overall study results and limits: Most thyroid clonotypes expanded above 0.001 were also detected in blood.

V shed 2 bases and J shed 7 bases, with 9 bases lying between them. CDR3 length: 13 amino acids. The germline V gene has CDR1 LNHDA and CDR2 SQIVND (reference sequence). The V call is TRBV19, the J call TRBJ2-1; tentative D call: TRBD1 (6 bases). The sequenced sample consisted of blood. The sequence derives from a woman in her fifties or sixties with Graves' hyperthyroidism. The CDR3 DNA is TGTGCCAGTAGTATACAGGGGTTTAATGAGCAGTTCTTC. This translates into CASSIQGFNEQFF.